This TCR beta chain stems from a study of T cell responses to AZD1222 COVID-19 vaccine. Study summary: Timing groups of about 4 and about 12 weeks for second doses were pooled. Study observations and caveats: Within unmutated variant regions lay the reported targets of nearly half of spike-specific TCRs. Compared with day 0, the breadth and depth of the Spike-specific TCR repertoire rose significantly after two doses of AZD1222.

Germline V gives CDR1 LGHDT, CDR2 YNNKEL (reference sequence). The CDR3 runs to 15 residues. Trimming took off 0 bases at V and 1 base at J, with 10 bases between the two ends. As regards this clone: The target antigen is unknown.

Sequencing was performed with immunoSEQ multiplex PCR; in TCRdb, only in-frame clones are kept and a portion is missing. The data contain about 180,000 clones, around 88% of them singletons. The source of this sequence is an adult in good health. The sequencing here drew on peripheral blood, taken on day 0 of AZD1222 vaccination. V usage is TRBV3-1 (or the pseudogene TRBV3-2) and J usage is TRBJ2-7; D remains ambiguous. The CDR3 region has the DNA TGTGCCAGCAGCCAAGAGGGGTTGTTGTCCTACGAGCAGTACTTC. This sequence encodes CASSQEGLLSYEQYF.